One T cell receptor (beta chain) is described in this entry. What it binds is unknown. Participants comprised healthy donors of bone marrow. The record originates from a study of cytomegalovirus exposure and HLA in healthy donors. The study's findings and limits: Rates of TCR association differed by HLA locus in a later analysis, with DRB1 highest and HLA-C lowest. TCR beta sequences numbering under 20,000 were associated with HLA alleles at 0.05 false discovery rate in a later analysis. Reportedly, diagnosis of cytomegalovirus status by the classifier showed high specificity and sensitivity.

Looked up from germline, CDR1 is LNHDA and CDR2 is SQIVND (reference sequence). The V gene lost 7 bases and the J gene lost 6 bases, with 18 bases spanning the gap. The CDR3 loop spans 14 amino acids. The PCR employed 60 Vbeta primers together with 13 Jbeta primers. Data came from immunoSEQ multiplex PCR; TCRdb stores just in-frame clones and leaves some out. The data contain about 160,000 clones, 80% of them singletons. The TCR comes from a man between 25 and 39 years old in good health and CMV-seronegative. Sequencing input: PBMCs. The chain links TRBV19 to TRBJ1-1, with D perhaps TRBD1 (5 bases). CDR3 bases: TGTGCCAGTACCTTGAGGGAGGGGCTGGCTGAAGCTTTCTTT. Amino acid sequence: CASTLREGLAEAFF.